This TCR beta chain was sequenced in a study of cytotoxic CD8 clonotypes in ibrutinib-treated CLL. Study in general: Outcomes included around 24 partial and 2 complete responses; after median around 65 months, 14 stayed remitted and some twelve progressed. Findings and caveats of the study: Baseline clonality, higher than in age-matched healthy donors, tracked circulating CD8+ T-cell counts.

Libraries of TCR beta were made from about 2.2 micrograms of genomic DNA that came from cryopreserved PBMCs. With respect to this clone: Its antigen is undetermined.

From germline, CDR1 is SGHDT and CDR2 YYEEEE. The CDR3 has 16 residues. V lost 5 bases, J lost 4 bases, and 10 bases stayed unmatched. TCRdb's copy holds only in-frame clones and misses some; the assay was immunoSEQ multiplex PCR. The sample includes roughly 330,000 clones, approximately 67% of them seen just once. The input for sequencing was PBMCs, taken after 36 months of ibrutinib treatment. The sequence was collected from a human donor with chronic lymphocytic leukemia. V gene TRBV5-6 combines with J gene TRBJ2-1; TRBD2 aligns across 9 bases. The CDR3 DNA sequence: TGTGCCAGCAGAATGGTACTAGCGGGCTCATACAATGAGCAGTTCTTC. Translated: CASRMVLAGSYNEQFF.